These T cell receptor beta chains were read from a single sample in a study of blood T cell repertoires in COVID-19. TCRdb's table, derived via immunoSEQ multiplex PCR, lists solely in-frame clones and lacks some. This sample has about 97,000 clones; 80% to 90% occur once, and the top ten carry 15%. What was sequenced was peripheral blood. These receptors came from a human donor in a cohort sampled during active COVID-19. Both conserved end residues are part of each CDR3. Each record gives: V gene, J gene, clone size, D gene, CDR3 protein, CDR3 DNA. The D gene is left open where the match is weak. Clone size appears in some rows only: once, few, many, or a class for an expanded clone.

>TRBV5-4|TRBJ2-5|NA|TRBD1
CASSLKAGGQETQYF
TGTGCCAGCAGCTTGAAGGCAGGGGGACAGGAGACCCAGTACTTC
>TRBV9|TRBJ2-1|NA|NA
CASSPTDYGNEQFF
TGTGCCAGCAGCCCGACGGACTACGGGAATGAGCAGTTCTTC
>TRBV7-2|TRBJ2-5|NA|NA
CASSPRRRDQETQYF
TGTGCCAGCAGCCCTCGTCGGCGGGACCAAGAGACCCAGTACTTC
>TRBV19|TRBJ1-4|few|NA
CASSLGGSGRGEKLFF
TGTGCCAGTAGCCTCGGAGGGTCGGGAAGAGGTGAAAAACTGTTTTTT
>TRBV19|TRBJ1-4|NA|NA
CASTPIRAGLSEKLFF
TGTGCCAGTACGCCCATTAGGGCAGGGCTTTCTGAAAAACTGTTTTTT
>TRBV6-6|TRBJ1-5|NA|NA
CASTPQQGWSNQPQHF
TGTGCCAGCACCCCCCAACAGGGTTGGAGCAATCAGCCCCAGCATTTT
>TRBV7-9|TRBJ2-7|NA|TRBD2
CASSSNMGLAGVSEQYF
TGTGCCAGCAGCTCCAACATGGGACTAGCGGGAGTCTCCGAGCAGTACTTC
>TRBV27|TRBJ2-7|NA|TRBD1
CASRTDRGQYEQYF
TGTGCCAGCAGGACCGACAGGGGACAATACGAGCAGTACTTC
>TRBV6-5|TRBJ2-7|NA|TRBD1
CASSYSRTGVYEQYF
TGTGCCAGCAGTTACTCGCGGACAGGGGTGTACGAGCAGTACTTC
>TRBV6-6|TRBJ1-2|NA|NA
CASSYSWEEYGYTF
TGTGCCAGCAGTTACTCTTGGGAGGAGTATGGCTACACCTTC
>TRBV19|TRBJ2-3|NA|TRBD2
CASRLAGVSDTQYF
TGTGCCAGCCGACTAGCGGGAGTCTCAGATACGCAGTATTTT
>TRBV29-1|TRBJ1-1|NA|TRBD1
CSVSRTTGENTEAFF
TGCAGCGTGTCCCGGACGACAGGGGAGAACACTGAAGCTTTCTTT
>TRBV25-1|TRBJ2-2|NA|NA
CASSEFGGLGTGELFF
TGTGCCAGCAGTGAATTTGGGGGGTTGGGGACCGGGGAGCTGTTTTTT
>TRBV3-1/TRBV3-2|TRBJ1-1|NA|NA
CASAGNTEAFF
TGTGCCAGCGCAGGGAACACTGAAGCTTTCTTT
>TRBV3-1/TRBV3-2|TRBJ2-1|NA|TRBD2
CASSQSTSGRTYNEQFF
TGTGCCAGCAGCCAATCGACTAGCGGGAGAACCTACAATGAGCAGTTCTTC
>TRBV6-5|TRBJ1-1|NA|NA
CASSYSIAGNTEAFF
TGTGCCAGCAGTTACTCGATTGCAGGGAACACTGAAGCTTTCTTT
>TRBV7-8|TRBJ2-7|NA|NA
CASSPGRFSYEQYF
TGTGCCAGCAGCCCCGGCAGGTTTTCCTACGAGCAGTACTTC
>TRBV5-6|TRBJ2-7|NA|TRBD2
CASSWGLAGTIYEQYF
TGTGCCAGCAGCTGGGGACTAGCGGGGACAATCTACGAGCAGTACTTC
>TRBV11-3|TRBJ2-7|once|NA
CASSLERQETSYEQYF
TGTGCCAGCAGCTTAGAACGACAGGAAACCTCCTACGAGCAGTACTTC
>TRBV29-1|TRBJ2-3|NA|TRBD2
CSVRLAGGSTDTQYF
TGCAGCGTCCGACTAGCGGGGGGAAGCACAGATACGCAGTATTTT
>TRBV18|TRBJ1-5|NA|NA
CASSLDRSNQPQHF
TGTGCCAGCTCCCTTGACAGGTCCAATCAGCCCCAGCATTTT
>TRBV29-1|TRBJ1-2|once|TRBD1
CSVDIPPGTGAFNYGYTF
TGCAGCGTTGATATACCCCCCGGGACAGGGGCTTTTAACTATGGCTACACCTTC
>TRBV24-1|TRBJ2-5|once|TRBD2
CATRPGLAPPSDQYF
TGTGCCACCAGGCCGGGACTAGCCCCACCTTCGGACCAGTACTTC
>TRBV7-8|TRBJ1-1|NA|NA
CASSLQTSNTEAFF
TGTGCCAGCAGCTTACAGACTTCGAACACTGAAGCTTTCTTT
>TRBV19|TRBJ1-4|NA|TRBD1
CASSIIRGRDYSTNEKLFF
TGTGCCAGTAGTATAATCAGGGGGCGAGATTATTCAACTAATGAAAAACTGTTTTTT
>TRBV5-1|TRBJ2-7|NA|TRBD1
CASSWAGGNYEQYF
TGCGCCAGCAGCTGGGCAGGGGGCAACTACGAGCAGTACTTC
>TRBV10-3|TRBJ2-1|NA|TRBD2
CAISPGGNEQFF
TGTGCCATCAGTCCGGGGGGCAATGAGCAGTTCTTC
>TRBV27|TRBJ2-7|NA|TRBD2
CASSSRTSGNNEQYF
TGTGCCAGCAGTTCAAGGACTAGCGGGAACAACGAGCAGTACTTC
>TRBV5-1|TRBJ1-4|NA|TRBD1
CASSLAGARGSEKLFF
TGCGCCAGCAGCTTGGCCGGGGCCAGGGGGAGCGAAAAACTGTTTTTT
>TRBV28|TRBJ2-7|NA|NA
CASSIWESYEQYF
TGTGCCAGCAGTATCTGGGAGTCGTACGAGCAGTACTTC
>TRBV24-1|TRBJ2-1|NA|TRBD2
CATSDWTSGDNEQFF
TGTGCCACCAGTGATTGGACTAGCGGGGACAATGAGCAGTTCTTC
>TRBV5-6|TRBJ2-5|NA|NA
CASSLGIGGETQYF
TGTGCCAGCAGCTTGGGGATAGGCGGGGAGACCCAGTACTTC
>TRBV6-4|TRBJ2-3|NA|TRBD1
CASSDRGLTDTQYF
TGTGCCAGCAGTGACAGGGGGCTCACAGATACGCAGTATTTT
>TRBV10-3|TRBJ2-1|NA|TRBD2
CAISDVAGAHNEQFF
TGTGCCATCAGTGACGTAGCGGGGGCCCACAATGAGCAGTTCTTC
>TRBV2|TRBJ1-1|NA|NA
CASTGPGENTEAFF
TGTGCCAGCACCGGACCCGGGGAGAACACTGAAGCTTTCTTT
>TRBV6-5|TRBJ1-6|NA|TRBD1
CATKTGSGNSPLHF
TGTGCCACCAAGACAGGGTCCGGTAATTCACCCCTCCACTTT
>TRBV10-1|TRBJ2-3|NA|NA
CASSELRGDTQYF
TGCGCCAGCAGTGAGTTGAGGGGGGATACGCAGTATTTT
>TRBV7-3|TRBJ2-1|NA|TRBD2
CASRNTAGAGYNEQFF
TGTGCCAGCAGGAATACAGCGGGGGCTGGCTACAATGAGCAGTTCTTC
>TRBV6-2/TRBV6-3|TRBJ2-1|NA|TRBD2
CASSHGLAGRYEQFF
TGTGCCAGCAGTCACGGACTAGCGGGACGGTATGAGCAGTTCTTC
>TRBV18|TRBJ2-2|NA|NA
CASSQSTAGFTGELFF
TGTGCCAGCTCACAAAGCACGGCAGGATTCACCGGGGAGCTGTTTTTT
>TRBV11-2|TRBJ2-7|NA|NA
CASSLAKGSSYEQYF
TGTGCCAGCAGCTTAGCGAAAGGGAGCTCCTACGAGCAGTACTTC
>TRBV11-2|TRBJ2-1|NA|NA
CASSLTPGNEQFF
TGTGCCAGCAGCTTGACACCGGGAAATGAGCAGTTCTTC
>TRBV4-3|TRBJ2-5|NA|TRBD2
CASSRELAHQETQYF
TGCGCCAGCAGCCGAGAACTAGCGCACCAAGAGACCCAGTACTTC
>TRBV27|TRBJ2-1|NA|NA
CASSLQGTNAYNEQFF
TGTGCCAGCAGTTTACAGGGGACGAATGCCTACAATGAGCAGTTCTTC
>TRBV28|TRBJ2-7|NA|NA
CASSWVGTLSYEQYF
TGTGCCAGCAGTTGGGTCGGGACATTGTCCTACGAGCAGTACTTC
>TRBV27|TRBJ1-2|NA|TRBD1
CASSLRDRGYGYTF
TGTGCCAGCAGTCTCCGGGACAGGGGGTATGGCTACACCTTC
>TRBV4-1|TRBJ2-7|once|NA
CASSQEASVGSYEQYF
TGCGCCAGCAGCCAAGAGGCTAGCGTCGGCTCCTACGAGCAGTACTTC
>TRBV13|TRBJ2-5|NA|NA
CASSLSGPNLGDQETQYF
TGTGCCAGCAGCTTAAGCGGGCCCAACTTAGGGGACCAAGAGACCCAGTACTTC
>TRBV7-8|TRBJ2-1|NA|TRBD1
CASSLGAGGPNEQFF
TGTGCCAGCAGCTTAGGGGCAGGGGGTCCAAATGAGCAGTTCTTC
>TRBV19|TRBJ2-3|NA|TRBD2
CASMTSGGGTDTQYF
TGTGCCAGTATGACAAGCGGGGGCGGCACAGATACGCAGTATTTT
>TRBV5-1|TRBJ2-3|NA|NA
CASSLAFGDTQYF
TGCGCCAGCAGCTTGGCCTTCGGGGATACGCAGTATTTT
>TRBV9|TRBJ1-2|NA|TRBD1
CASSPHQGAYEKANRGNYGYTF
TGTGCCAGCAGCCCTCACCAGGGGGCTTACGAAAAGGCCAATAGAGGGAACTATGGCTACACCTTC
>TRBV27|TRBJ1-2|NA|TRBD1
CASRRTGTGEYGYTF
TGTGCCAGCAGGCGCACCGGGACAGGGGAATATGGCTACACCTTC
>TRBV18|TRBJ2-7|NA|TRBD2
CASSPLTSRGGREQYF
TGTGCCAGCTCACCTTTGACTAGCCGGGGGGGCAGGGAGCAGTACTTC
>TRBV6-2/TRBV6-3|TRBJ2-5|NA|NA
CASSYRARGGETQYF
TGTGCCAGCAGTTACAGGGCGCGGGGAGGAGAGACCCAGTACTTC
>TRBV6-5|TRBJ1-3|NA|TRBD1
CASSYSQGNTIYF
TGTGCCAGCAGTTACTCACAGGGGAACACCATATATTTT
>TRBV5-1|TRBJ1-2|NA|NA
CASSLGTGANYGYTF
TGCGCCAGCAGCTTGGGTACAGGAGCTAACTATGGCTACACCTTC